These 5 T cell receptor beta chains share one sample of origin, sequenced in a study of response to subunit inactivated influenza vaccine listed by TCRdb under 2018. Library generation was performed with RT-PCR. The sequencer was an Illumina HiSeq 2500. TCRdb cleaned the public reads at Q25 with fastp, built clones with MiXCR and kept in-frame beta chains. Under each unique CDR3 protein, matching rows form one entry showing the most common genes and DNA. This sample has about 570,000 distinct CDR3 sequences in its table, and around 10% of those were observed once. Of the sample, 11% is held by the ten largest clones. The same specimen was also included in a second study, on T cells expressing NK-cell markers. Drawing on the second study: TCR beta cDNA libraries were prepared using 5'RACE template switching, which introduced a universal primer site and unique molecular identifiers.

Specimen: PBMCs from blood, collected on the day of vaccination. All receptors derive from a man in his fifties who received an inactivated influenza vaccine. Donor details come from another sample of the same person, matched by shared clones.

V gene TRBV20-1 combines with J gene TRBJ2-3; 15 positions match TRBD2. The junction had 9 bases not matched to a gene; V was cut back by 2 bases and J by 6 bases. Germline assignment: CDR1 DFQATT and CDR2 SNEGSKA (reference sequence). This CDR3 spans 17 amino acids. CDR3: CSARPPGLAGGGDTQYF. Here the CDR3 DNA reads TGCAGTGCTAGACCCCCGGGACTAGCGGGAGGAGGGGATACGCAGTATTTT.

This clonotype was observed a handful of times. The chain is built from TRBV27 and TRBJ2-5; D ambiguous. CDR1 is MNHEY, CDR2 SMNVEV, per germline (reference sequence). The CDR3 is made up of 17 amino acids. V was shortened by 2 bases and J by 2 bases, with 18 bases between the two germline ends. CDR3 sequence: CASSLIGRAGFQETQYF. Here the CDR3 DNA reads TGTGCCAGCAGTTTAATTGGAAGGGCAGGTTTTCAAGAGACCCAGTACTTC.

In this sample, this clonotype turned up a few times. The genes are TRBV12-3 or TRBV12-4 and TRBJ2-7; 8 nucleotides agree with TRBD1. V shed 5 bases and J 3 bases; nucleotides not matched to a gene: 6. This CDR3 is 14 amino acids long. In DNA form, the CDR3 reads TGTGCCAGCAGTCCCGGGGACAGGTACTACGAGCAGTACTTC. Translated, it gives CASSPGDRYYEQYF.

The genes are TRBV20-1 and TRBJ2-3, with D tentatively TRBD2 (6 bases). The V gene's germline CDR1 is DFQATT and CDR2 SNEGSKA (reference sequence). The length of the CDR3 is 14 residues. CDR3 residues: CSPTGRTSTDTQYF. As DNA, the CDR3 is TGCAGCCCTACCGGGAGAACTAGCACAGATACGCAGTATTTT.

The chain is built from TRBV9 and TRBJ1-1, with TRBD1 as a possible D gene (6 bases). The V and J ends lost 4 bases and 0 bases respectively, with 13 bases between them. The length of the CDR3 is 15 residues. Germline CDR1 SGDLS, CDR2 YYNGEE. Here the CDR3 reads CASSPPGTLNTEAFF. The CDR3 nucleotides read TGTGCCAGCAGCCCCCCCGGGACATTGAACACTGAAGCTTTCTTT.